This T cell receptor (beta chain) was recorded in a study of shared clonotypes between healthy human individuals. Some clones are missing from TCRdb's copy, which holds only in-frame ones; the method was immunoSEQ multiplex PCR. The sample lists about 490,000 clones, over 60% occurring once. In germline, CDR1 is MGHRA, CDR2 YSYEKL. The CDR3 is 17 amino acids. Trimming took off 5 bases at V and 0 bases at J, with 20 bases between the two ends. The source of this sequence is a woman between 40 and 55 years old in good health. Some clones in this sample may be carry-over from other donors' samples. The sequenced sample was PBMCs. V and J are TRBV4-1 and TRBJ2-7, with D possibly being TRBD1 or TRBD2 (5 bases each). This CDR3 reads CASSISGTRPSSYEQYF. CDR3 nucleotides: TGCGCCAGCAGCATCAGTGGGACGAGGCCCTCCTCCTACGAGCAGTACTTC.